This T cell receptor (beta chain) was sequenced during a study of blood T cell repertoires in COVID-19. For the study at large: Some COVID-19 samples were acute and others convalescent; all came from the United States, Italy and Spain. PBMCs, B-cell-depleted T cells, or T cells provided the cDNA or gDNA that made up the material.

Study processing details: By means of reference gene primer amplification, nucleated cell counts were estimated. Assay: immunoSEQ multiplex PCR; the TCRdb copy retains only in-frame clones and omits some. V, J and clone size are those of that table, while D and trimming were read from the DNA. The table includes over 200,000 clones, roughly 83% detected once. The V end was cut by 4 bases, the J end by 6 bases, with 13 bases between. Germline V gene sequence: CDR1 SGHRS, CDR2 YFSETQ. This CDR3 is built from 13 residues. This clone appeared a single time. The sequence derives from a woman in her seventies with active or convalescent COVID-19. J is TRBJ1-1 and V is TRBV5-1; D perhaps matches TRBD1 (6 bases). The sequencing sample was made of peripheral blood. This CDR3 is CASSLGGVPEAFF. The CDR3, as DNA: TGCGCCAGCAGCCTAGGGGGTGTACCTGAAGCTTTCTTT. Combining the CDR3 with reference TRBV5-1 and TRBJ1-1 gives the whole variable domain KAGVTQTPRYLIKTRGQQVTLSCSPISGHRSVSWYQQTPGQGLQFLFEYFSETQRNKGNFPGRFSGRQFSNSRSEMNVSTLELGDSALYLCASSLGGVPEAFFGQGTRLTVV.